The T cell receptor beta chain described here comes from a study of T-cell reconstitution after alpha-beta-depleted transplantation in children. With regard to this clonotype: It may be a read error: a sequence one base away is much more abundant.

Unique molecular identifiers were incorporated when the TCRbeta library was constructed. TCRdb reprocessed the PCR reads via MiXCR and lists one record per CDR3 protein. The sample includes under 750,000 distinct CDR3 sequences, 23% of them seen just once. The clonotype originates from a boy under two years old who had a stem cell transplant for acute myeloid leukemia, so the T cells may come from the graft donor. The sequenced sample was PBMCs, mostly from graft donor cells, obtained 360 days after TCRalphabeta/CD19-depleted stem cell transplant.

For the CDR3, the DNA is TGTGCCACCAGCAGAGCATTGGACTCCAACGAGCAGTACTTC. Its translation: CATSRALDSNEQYF. The chain recombines TRBV15 with TRBJ2-7; the D gene is possibly TRBD2 (5 bases). Germline CDR1 and CDR2: LNHNV and YYDKDF (reference sequence). The CDR3 loop spans 14 amino acids.